Presented here are 26 T cell receptor beta chains from one specimen sequenced in a study of control samples from healthy donors and cancer patients. The method was immunoSEQ multiplex PCR; TCRdb's version includes in-frame clones alone and lacks a portion of them. The sample lists 84,000 or so clones; 91% were seen once. Sequenced: blood. The receptor set was obtained from a man aged 45-60 years in good health.

The chain has TRBV2 and TRBJ2-1, with D perhaps matching TRBD1 or TRBD2 (6 bases each). Trimming took off 8 bases at V and 8 bases at J, with 19 bases between the two ends. This CDR3 comprises 14 residues. Germline loops: CDR1 SNHLY, CDR2 FYNNEI. The CDR3 nucleotides are TGTGCCAGCTTGCAGGGGTCTTGGGGGGATGAGCAGTTCTTC. Amino acid sequence: CASLQGSWGDEQFF.

V usage is TRBV14 and J usage is TRBJ2-3; D gene ambiguous. This CDR3 comprises 15 residues. Trimming removed 4 bases at V and 0 bases at J, with 11 bases between. Germline lookup yields CDR1 SGHDN and CDR2 FVKESK. The CDR3 bases are TGTGCCAGCAGCCCGATCGGATCTAGCACAGATACGCAGTATTTT. It translates to CASSPIGSSTDTQYF. Full variable domain (remainder filled in from reference TRBV14 and TRBJ2-3): EAGVTQFPSHSVIEKGQTVTLRCDPISGHDNLYWYRRVMGKEIKFLLHFVKESKQDESGMPNNRFLAERTGGTYSTLKVQPAELEDSGVYFCASSPIGSSTDTQYFGPGTRLTVL.

The table lists this clone with a count of one. The gene calls are TRBV7-2 and TRBJ1-2; no firm D call. The CDR3 consists of 14 residues. Between the trimmed V and J ends, which lost 5 bases and 4 bases, there was a span of 14 bases. CDR1 SGHTA and CDR2 FQGNSA come from the germline V gene. In nucleotides, the CDR3 is TGTGCCAGCAGCACGCAGGTCGGTCCCTATGGCTACACCTTC. Its protein product is CASSTQVGPYGYTF. The full variable domain, completed using reference TRBV7-2 and TRBJ1-2, is GAGVSQSPSNKVTEKGKDVELRCDPISGHTALYWYRQSLGQGLEFLIYFQGNSAPDKSGLPSDRFSAERTGGSVSTLTIQRTQQEDSAVYLCASSTQVGPYGYTFGSGTRLTVV.

This chain links TRBV5-1 with TRBJ2-4, with D perhaps matching TRBD2 (6 bases). Germline-derived CDR1 and CDR2 are SGHRS and YFSETQ. There are 14 residues in the CDR3. V lost 2 bases and J 8 bases, leaving 14 bases between the germline ends. In nucleotides, the CDR3 is TGCGCCAGCAGCTTAGTCAGTTCGGGGGACATTCAGTACTTC. Residues: CASSLVSSGDIQYF.

The rearrangement joins TRBV6-6 to TRBJ1-5, with TRBD1 matching over 7 bases. Germline assignment: CDR1 MNHNY and CDR2 SVGAGI (reference sequence). Trimming at V came to 6 bases and at J to 7 bases, leaving 9 bases not matched to a gene. This CDR3 is 14 amino acids long. The CDR3 loop is CASRPRQGAQPQHF. CDR3 nucleotides: TGTGCCAGCAGACCTAGACAGGGTGCGCAGCCCCAGCATTTT.

The chain employs TRBV9 and TRBJ2-7, with D possibly matching TRBD1 (6 bases). This CDR3 is built from 14 residues. The V and J ends lost 4 bases and 1 base respectively, with 12 bases between them. Germline V gives CDR1 SGDLS, CDR2 YYNGEE. CDR3 loop: CASSPGTGSYEQYF. The CDR3 DNA sequence: TGTGCCAGCAGCCCAGGTACAGGGTCCTACGAGCAGTACTTC.

This clone came up a few times. The rearrangement joins TRBV7-6 to TRBJ2-7; D is perhaps TRBD2 (5 bases). Germline CDR1 and CDR2: SGHVS and FNYEAQ. V was pared by 1 base and J by 6 bases, with 7 bases between. The CDR3 has 12 residues. CDR3 DNA sequence: TGTGCCAGCAGCTTAGTGGGGAGCGAGCAGTACTTC. This gives the protein CASSLVGSEQYF.

This clone was picked up one time. CDR3 protein: CASSLGRGTSTDTQYF. CDR3 sequence (DNA): TGTGCCAGCAGCTTAGGACGGGGGACTAGCACAGATACGCAGTATTTT. This rearrangement joins TRBV7-7 to TRBJ2-3; perhaps TRBD2 as D (6 bases). This CDR3 is built from 16 residues. Trimming removed 1 base from V and 0 bases from J, with 11 bases in between. The germline gives CDR1 SSHAT, CDR2 FNYEAQ (reference sequence).

The V and J genes are TRBV10-3 and TRBJ1-2; no reliable D call. Per the germline V gene, CDR1 is ENHRY and CDR2 is SYGVKD. CDR3 length: 14 amino acids. V was shortened by 4 bases and J by 2 bases, with 11 bases between the two germline ends. The CDR3 sequence: CAISGQAGNYGYTF. CDR3 nucleotide sequence: TGTGCCATCAGTGGTCAGGCGGGCAACTATGGCTACACCTTC.

The chain uses TRBV6-2 or TRBV6-3 and TRBJ2-7; D is uncertain. Trimming shortened V by 3 bases and J by 1 base, and 7 bases separated the two germline ends. Germline V gene lookup returns CDR1 MNHEY and CDR2 SVGEGT. CDR3 length: 13 residues. The CDR3 nucleotides read TGTGCCAGCAGTTATGGCCCATCCTACGAGCAGTACTTC. Protein product: CASSYGPSYEQYF.

The chain joins TRBV3-1 (or the pseudogene TRBV3-2) to TRBJ2-2; D possibly corresponds to TRBD2 (5 bases). CDR1 LGHDT and CDR2 YNNKEL come from the germline V gene (reference sequence). CDR3 size: 14 residues. With 1 base removed from V and 7 bases from J, the gap between germline ends came to 10 bases. DNA of the CDR3: TGTGCCAGCAGCCAAGGCCCTAGCTACGGGGAGCTGTTTTTT. The encoded protein is CASSQGPSYGELFF.

The gene calls are TRBV7-2 and TRBJ1-4; 7 bases fit TRBD1. The CDR3 is 16 residues long. The germline CDR1 and CDR2 sequences are SGHTA and FQGNSA. V was pared by 1 base and J by 2 bases, with 4 bases of the junction left unmatched. The CDR3 DNA is TGTGCCAGCAGCTTAGTAAACAGGGGCACTAATGAAAAACTGTTTTTT. Translation: CASSLVNRGTNEKLFF.

In this sample, this clone turned up a few times. The chain's CDR3 is CASSEGSSGNTIYF. As DNA, the CDR3 is TGTGCCAGCAGTGAGGGCAGCTCTGGAAACACCATATATTTT. This chain links TRBV25-1 with TRBJ1-3, with no clear D. This CDR3 contains 14 residues. V lost 3 bases and J lost 0, with 6 bases in between. Per germline, CDR1 MGHDK and CDR2 SYGVNS.

V gene TRBV30 combines with J gene TRBJ1-4; D is possibly TRBD1 (6 bases). The V gene's germline CDR1 is GTSNPN and CDR2 SVGIG (reference sequence). The V end lost 3 bases, the J end lost 0 bases, and 11 bases lay between the germline ends. The CDR3 extends over 15 amino acids. The CDR3 DNA reads as TGTGCCTGGAGAACAGGGCTAGCAACTAATGAAAAACTGTTTTTT. Its protein product is CAWRTGLATNEKLFF. The entire variable domain, with the rest obtained from reference TRBV30 and TRBJ1-4, is as follows: SQTIHQWPATLVQPVGSPLSLECTVEGTSNPNLYWYRQAAGRGLQLLFYSVGIGQISSEVPQNLSASRPQDRQFILSSKKLLLSDSGFYLCAWRTGLATNEKLFFGSGTQLSVL.

The rearrangement uses TRBV9 and TRBJ1-2; D is perhaps TRBD1 (5 bases). The germline gives CDR1 SGDLS, CDR2 YYNGEE. The CDR3 totals 15 residues. V dropped 0 bases and J dropped 8 bases, with 17 bases sitting between them. Here the CDR3 DNA reads TGTGCCAGCAGCGTAGGCTCCAGGGAAAGGGGCGGCTACACCTTC. The encoded protein is CASSVGSRERGGYTF.

The CDR3 coding sequence is TGTGCCAGCACGGTGACAGGGGGCGGGACCTTCTTT. It is translated as CASTVTGGGTFF. V usage is TRBV12-3 or TRBV12-4 and J usage is TRBJ1-1; 10 bases align to TRBD1. After removal of 7 bases from V and 14 bases from J, the junction contained 10 bases not matched to a gene. The CDR3 extends over 12 amino acids.

The chain carries TRBV27 and TRBJ2-2; no clear D gene. The V gene lost 5 bases and the J gene lost 0 bases, with 1 base spanning the gap. There are 12 residues in the CDR3. The V gene's germline CDR1 is MNHEY and CDR2 SMNVEV (reference sequence). CDR3 amino acids: CASSPNTGELFF. Written as DNA, the CDR3 is TGTGCCAGCAGTCCGAACACCGGGGAGCTGTTTTTT.

V usage is TRBV5-1 and J usage is TRBJ2-1, with D unresolved. The CDR3 sequence is 15 residues long. Trimming removed 7 bases from V and 0 bases from J, with 14 bases in between. CDR1 and CDR2 (germline): SGHRS, YFSETQ. CDR3 DNA: TGCGCCAGCGCGCGGCCGTCCAGCTCCTACAATGAGCAGTTCTTC. Its translation: CASARPSSSYNEQFF.

CDR3 sequence reads: CASSVELAGPSTDTQYF. CDR3 nucleotide sequence: TGTGCCAGCAGCGTAGAACTAGCGGGGCCGAGCACAGATACGCAGTATTTT. The chain couples TRBV9 to TRBJ2-3; TRBD2 matches at 10 bases. The CDR3 totals 17 residues. Germline assignment: CDR1 SGDLS and CDR2 YYNGEE. The V and J ends lost 0 bases and 0 bases, in that order; junction bases with no gene match: 4.

The chain recombines TRBV5-1 with TRBJ2-4, with 8 bases lining up with TRBD1. V was pared by 7 bases and J by 2 bases, with 5 bases of the junction left unmatched. The CDR3 contains 14 residues. Germline values: CDR1 SGHRS, CDR2 YFSETQ. Here the CDR3 reads CASRTGRTKNIQYF. CDR3 in DNA: TGCGCCAGCCGGACAGGGAGGACCAAAAACATTCAGTACTTC.

This clone was observed once. The chain combines TRBV25-1 with TRBJ1-1, with D uncertain. Germline V gene sequence: CDR1 MGHDK, CDR2 SYGVNS. Trimming cost V 3 bases and J 1 base, with 12 bases left between them. The CDR3 runs 15 residues. This CDR3 is CASSDPGPGNTEAFF. The CDR3 DNA reads as TGTGCCAGCAGTGATCCAGGCCCCGGGAACACTGAAGCTTTCTTT.

The chain couples TRBV12-3 or TRBV12-4 to TRBJ1-1; no reliable D call. Trimming took off 6 bases at V and 7 bases at J, with 12 bases between the two ends. This CDR3 spans 12 amino acids. The CDR3 sequence is CASSPFLGEAFF. As DNA, the CDR3 is TGTGCCAGCAGCCCCTTTTTGGGTGAAGCTTTCTTT.

The chain links TRBV18 to TRBJ2-2, with 8 positions matching TRBD2. V was pared by 0 bases and J by 6 bases, with 9 bases of the junction left unmatched. The V gene's germline CDR1 is KGHSH and CDR2 LQKENI. The CDR3 consists of 17 residues. CDR3 DNA: TGTGCCAGCTCACCACCTGCCGGGGGACTAGGGGCCGGGGAGCTGTTTTTT. Its protein product is CASSPPAGGLGAGELFF.

The chain has TRBV3-1 (or the pseudogene TRBV3-2) and TRBJ1-5; D remains unclear. V shed 2 bases and J shed 5 bases, with 7 bases lying between them. This CDR3 contains 13 residues. The germline V gene encodes CDR1 LGHDT and CDR2 YNNKEL (reference sequence). This chain's CDR3 is CASSQLSHQPQHF. The CDR3 region has the DNA TGTGCCAGCAGCCAACTGAGCCATCAGCCCCAGCATTTT.

This chain links TRBV7-2 with TRBJ1-1; D ambiguous. Germline lookup yields CDR1 SGHTA and CDR2 FQGNSA. Trimming cost V 6 bases and J 1 base, with 6 bases left between them. CDR3 length equals 12 residues. The CDR3 DNA reads as TGTGCCAGCAGTAGGGCGAACACTGAAGCTTTCTTT. Amino acids: CASSRANTEAFF.

The J gene is TRBJ2-2, the V gene TRBV24-1; no clear D. This CDR3 has 13 residues. Looked up from germline, CDR1 is KGHDR and CDR2 is SFDVKD. V lost 6 bases and J lost 3, with 7 bases in between. CDR3 loop: CATSWSHTGELFF. CDR3 sequence (DNA): TGTGCCACCAGTTGGAGCCACACCGGGGAGCTGTTTTTT.